This T cell receptor beta chain came from a study of shared clonotypes between healthy human individuals. Deep-level assay runs were performed. The data were produced by immunoSEQ multiplex PCR, yet TCRdb's version contains in-frame clones alone and is incomplete. This sample has a few million clones; approximately 90% occur once, and the top ten carry 0.13% to 0.15%. This CDR3 comprises 19 residues. Trimming stripped 3 bases from V and 1 base from J, with 23 bases between. Germline loops: CDR1 SGHNT, CDR2 YYREEE (reference sequence). Sequencing input: naive CD4+ T cells sorted from blood. Subset of the sample: CD45RA+ positively selected. The receptor's source is a man between 18 and 35 years old in good health. V is TRBV5-4 and J is TRBJ2-1, with TRBD1 as a possible D gene (5 bases). The CDR3 DNA follows: TGTGCCAGCAGCTCGACGGGCATGGCCAGGGATGGATCCTACAATGAGCAGTTCTTC. Its translation: CASSSTGMARDGSYNEQFF.